This T cell receptor beta chain is drawn from a study of T cells in Graves' hyperthyroidism and ophthalmopathy. Researchers defined stable Graves' hyperthyroidism as no ophthalmopathy progression within 18 months. Patients aged 18 to 65 with hyperthyroidism were newly diagnosed, with duration under 2 months. Patients were excluded because of uncontrolled infection, other autoimmune disease, pregnancy or lactation. This clonotype was found many times. This CDR3 region has 12 residues. Trimming removed 5 bases at V and 2 bases at J, with 6 bases between. Germline V lookup: CDR1 SGHTA, CDR2 FQGNSA. Using RNA transcripts as the source, TCR beta CDR3 regions were amplified. HTBI primers were employed in a first-round RT-PCR of the TCR CDR3. TCRdb called the multiplex PCR reads again in MiXCR, with one record for every CDR3 protein. The sample lists 800,000 or so distinct CDR3 sequences; about two fifths were seen once.

Sequenced: blood. The clonotype originates from a man aged 18 to 29 with Graves' hyperthyroidism. V and J are TRBV7-2 and TRBJ1-1; no clear D gene. CDR3 DNA: TGTGCCAGCAGCCGGCCAAACACTGAAGCTTTCTTT. Amino acid sequence: CASSRPNTEAFF.